A single sample is the source of the 17 T cell receptor beta chains below, sequenced in a study of tumor-infiltrating lymphocytes in oesophageal squamous cell carcinoma. TCRdb passed the PCR reads through MiXCR, listing each CDR3 protein once. The sample consists of under 15,000 distinct CDR3 sequences, roughly 51% of them appearing once. The sample consisted of blood. Source of these receptors: a female donor with esophageal squamous cell carcinoma.

This chain joins TRBV6-8 and TRBJ1-1; 10 bases agree with TRBD1. There are 14 residues in the CDR3. CDR1 is MNHGY and CDR2 is SAAAGT in the germline V gene. V gave up 6 bases and J gave up 7 bases; unmatched junction bases: 8. CDR3: CASRRTGGTNEAFF. The CDR3, as DNA: TGTGCCAGCAGAAGGACAGGGGGAACGAATGAAGCTTTCTTT.

The chain joins TRBV7-8 to TRBJ1-5; D uncertain. Trimming took 4 bases from V and 10 from J, leaving 14 bases between them. Germline lookup yields CDR1 SGHVS and CDR2 FQNEAQ. This CDR3 is built from 13 residues. The CDR3 DNA is TGTGCCAGCAGCTCTCCCCCATCCACCCCCCAGCATTTT. Its translation is CASSSPPSTPQHF.

The sample holds many counts of this clonotype. The chain has TRBV7-9 and TRBJ1-2; 10 nucleotides line up with TRBD1. The V segment lost 8 bases and the J segment 2 bases; nucleotides outside the gene matches: 2. Germline V gene sequence: CDR1 SEHNR, CDR2 FQNEAQ (reference sequence). This CDR3 region has 13 residues. The CDR3 DNA is TGTGCCAGCGGACAGGGGGGAAACTATGGCTACACCTTC. This translates into CASGQGGNYGYTF.

This clonotype was detected many times. This chain joins TRBV5-1 and TRBJ2-5, with 14 bases identical to TRBD2. Trimming took 4 bases from V and 5 from J; bases not matched to a gene: 7. The germline V gene has CDR1 SGHRS and CDR2 YFSETQ. The CDR3 has 16 residues. CDR3 region: CASSDGLAGGRETQYF. Here the CDR3 DNA reads TGCGCCAGCAGCGATGGACTAGCGGGGGGCCGGGAGACCCAGTACTTC.

The V call is TRBV7-4, the J call TRBJ2-4; D is ambiguous. Germline CDR1 and CDR2: SGHVT and SQSDAQ. Trimming pared 3 bases from V and 9 bases from J, leaving 9 bases between. The length of the CDR3 is 12 residues. CDR3 sequence (DNA): TGTGCCAGCAGCTTCCTGTATGGCATTCAGTACTTC. Encoded protein: CASSFLYGIQYF.

The table lists this clonotype with a count of one. V and J are TRBV7-6 and TRBJ1-4, with D uncertain. The CDR3 loop spans 14 amino acids. Germline lookup yields CDR1 SGHVS and CDR2 FNYEAQ. Trimming left V 5 bases short and J 0 bases short, with 7 bases between. CDR3 coding DNA: TGTGCCAGCAGCCCTAGAACAACTAATGAAAAACTGTTTTTT. This encodes CASSPRTTNEKLFF. Full variable domain (remainder filled in from reference TRBV7-6 and TRBJ1-4): GAGVSQSPRYKVTKRGQDVALRCDPISGHVSLYWYRQALGQGPEFLTYFNYEAQQDKSGLPNDRFSAERPEGSISTLTIQRTEQRDSAMYRCASSPRTTNEKLFFGSGTQLSVL.

This clonotype came up a few times. The chain links TRBV4-2 to TRBJ1-1; no clear D. Per germline, CDR1 LGHNA and CDR2 YNFKEQ. V lost 4 bases and J lost 7, with 13 bases in between. The CDR3 runs to 13 residues. DNA of the CDR3: TGTGCCAGCAGCCCCCCGGGGAAGCTTGAAGCTTTCTTT. Protein product: CASSPPGKLEAFF.

The gene calls are TRBV7-3 and TRBJ2-6, with D perhaps matching TRBD2 (7 bases). The J call is doubtful: the DNA matches TRBJ2-5 better. The V gene's germline CDR1 is SGHTA and CDR2 FQGTGA. CDR3 size: 14 residues. The CDR3 here is CASSLNGGQETQYF. The CDR3 nucleotides read TGTGCCAGCAGCTTAAACGGGGGGCAGGAGACCCAGTACTTC.

This clonotype has ten or more counts. This chain uses TRBV4-1 with TRBJ2-6, with D perhaps matching TRBD2 (6 bases). The CDR3 extends over 16 amino acids. Germline V CDR1 and CDR2: MGHRA, YSYEKL. Trimming took 4 bases from V and 1 from J, leaving 11 bases between them. The CDR3 bases are TGCGCCAGCAGCCTACGGAGGGGATCTGGGGCCAACGTCCTGACTTTC. It is translated as CASSLRRGSGANVLTF.

This chain uses TRBV5-5 with TRBJ2-3, with 12 bases that match TRBD1. CDR3 length: 16 amino acids. The trim removed 2 bases at V and 14 bases at J, leaving 15 bases unmatched. Germline CDR1 is SGHKS and CDR2 is YYEKEE (reference sequence). CDR3 loop: CASSFYGTGGVGELYF. CDR3 bases: TGTGCCAGCAGCTTCTACGGGACAGGGGGCGTCGGGGAGCTGTATTTT.

The table lists this clonotype with a few counts. The conserved final phenylalanine or tryptophan is absent from the CDR3, which likely points to a read error. The DNA is left out, because the CDR3 cannot be placed on it with certainty; the CDR3 is given as TCRdb lists it. The chain couples TRBV10-3 to TRBJ2-6; TRBD1, as called in the table, went unchecked against the DNA. The germline CDR1 and CDR2 sequences are ENHRY and SYGVKD. The CDR3 numbers 15 amino acids, ends counted. The CDR3 sequence: CAISARLQETQYFGA.

The chain joins TRBV5-1 to TRBJ2-7, with 12 bases identical to TRBD2. The DNA end favors TRBJ2-5, so the J call may be wrong. Germline CDR1 SGHRS, CDR2 YFSETQ. The CDR3 totals 15 residues. The CDR3 loop is CASSLRLAGEETQYF. CDR3 nucleotides: TGCGCCAGCAGCTTGAGACTAGCGGGAGAGGAGACCCAGTACTTC.

The J gene is TRBJ2-7, the V gene TRBV7-2; perhaps TRBD2 as D (5 bases). The last part of the DNA fits TRBJ2-5 better; the J call may be wrong. Germline V gives CDR1 SGHTA, CDR2 FQGNSA. The CDR3 spans 15 residues. CDR3 sequence reads: CASSLQRGAQETQYF. The CDR3 coding sequence is TGTGCCAGCAGCCTCCAACGGGGTGCTCAAGAGACCCAGTACTTC.

Only one count was recorded for this clonotype. The J gene is TRBJ2-5, the V gene TRBV7-8, with 8 bases aligning to TRBD1. The tail of the sequence fits TRBJ2-1 better, so the J call may be wrong. Germline V gives CDR1 SGHVS, CDR2 FQNEAQ. The CDR3 is 15 residues long. The CDR3 sequence: CASRVGQGAWNEQFF. The CDR3 region has the DNA TGTGCCAGCAGGGTGGGGCAGGGGGCATGGAATGAGCAGTTCTTC.

Relative to its sample, this clonotype is medium-sized. The chain is built from TRBV6-1 and TRBJ2-5; the D gene is possibly TRBD1 (5 bases). The CDR3 has 15 residues. With 7 bases removed from V and 6 bases from J, the gap between germline ends came to 21 bases. Germline V gene sequence: CDR1 MNHNS, CDR2 SASEGT. The CDR3 region is CASNQDSPGSQTQYF. As DNA, the CDR3 is TGTGCCAGCAATCAAGACAGTCCGGGCAGCCAGACCCAGTACTTC.

There are a few counts of this clonotype. The chain recombines TRBV11-2 with TRBJ2-5; D gene unclear. Germline V gives CDR1 SGHAT, CDR2 FQNNGV. CDR3 size: 12 residues. Trimming took 0 bases from V and 1 from J, leaving 0 bases between them. CDR3 DNA: TGTGCCAGCAGCTTAGACCAAGAGACCCAGTACTTC. This encodes CASSLDQETQYF.

By frequency in the sample, this clonotype is large. The genes are TRBV7-2 and TRBJ2-7; perhaps TRBD2 as D (6 bases). This CDR3 has 14 amino acids. Trimming stripped 1 base from V and 4 bases from J, with 11 bases between. Looked up from germline, CDR1 is SGHTA and CDR2 is FQGNSA. The CDR3 loop reads CASSLVEGPYEQYF. In DNA form, the CDR3 reads TGTGCCAGCAGCTTAGTGGAGGGCCCATACGAGCAGTACTTC.